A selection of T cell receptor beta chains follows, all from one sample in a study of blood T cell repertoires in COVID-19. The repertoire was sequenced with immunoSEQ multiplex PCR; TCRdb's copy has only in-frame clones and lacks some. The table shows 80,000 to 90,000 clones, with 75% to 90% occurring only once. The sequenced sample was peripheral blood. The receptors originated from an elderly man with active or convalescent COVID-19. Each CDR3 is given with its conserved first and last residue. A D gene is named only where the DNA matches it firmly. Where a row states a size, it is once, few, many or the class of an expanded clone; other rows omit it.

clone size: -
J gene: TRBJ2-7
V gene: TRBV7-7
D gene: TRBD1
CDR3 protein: CASSADRGAEQYF

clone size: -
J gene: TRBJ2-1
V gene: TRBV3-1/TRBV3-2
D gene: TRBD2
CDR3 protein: CASSSSTSEHEQFF

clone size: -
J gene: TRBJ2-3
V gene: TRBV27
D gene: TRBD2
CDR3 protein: CASNGGSGSTDTQYF

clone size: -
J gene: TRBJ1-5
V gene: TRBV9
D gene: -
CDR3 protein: CASSPNWGETGPQHF

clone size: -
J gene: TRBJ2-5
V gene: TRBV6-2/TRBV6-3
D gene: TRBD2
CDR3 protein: CASRPSGRQETQYF

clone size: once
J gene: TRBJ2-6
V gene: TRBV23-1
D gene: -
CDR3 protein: CASSLPFKRVSGANVLTF

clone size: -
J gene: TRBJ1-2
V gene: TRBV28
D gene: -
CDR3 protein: CASSPPLVYGYTF

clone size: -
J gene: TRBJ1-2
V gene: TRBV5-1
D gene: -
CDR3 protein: CASSLETGLRSGYTF

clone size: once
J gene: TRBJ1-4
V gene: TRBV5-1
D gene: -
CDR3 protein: CASSLSGSQGEKLFF

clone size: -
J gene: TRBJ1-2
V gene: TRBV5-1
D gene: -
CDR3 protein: CASSVGRGAGYTF

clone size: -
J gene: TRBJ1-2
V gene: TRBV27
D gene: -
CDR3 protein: CASSISSRTADGYTF

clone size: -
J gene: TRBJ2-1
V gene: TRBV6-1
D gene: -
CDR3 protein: CASSDRVRNNEQFF

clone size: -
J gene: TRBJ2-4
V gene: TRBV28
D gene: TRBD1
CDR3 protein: CASSGAETGGNIQYF

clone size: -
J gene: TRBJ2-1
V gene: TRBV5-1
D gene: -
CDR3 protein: CASSLVGGGNNEQFF

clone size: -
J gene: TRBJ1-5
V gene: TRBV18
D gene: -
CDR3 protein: CASSPQGGNQPQHF

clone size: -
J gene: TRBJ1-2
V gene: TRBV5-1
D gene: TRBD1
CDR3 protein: CASSLGWAGGNYGYTF

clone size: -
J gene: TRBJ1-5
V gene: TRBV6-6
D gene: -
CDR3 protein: CASSVPEQGHRQHF

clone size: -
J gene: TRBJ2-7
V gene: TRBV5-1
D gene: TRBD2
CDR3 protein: CASRSTSGSYEQYF

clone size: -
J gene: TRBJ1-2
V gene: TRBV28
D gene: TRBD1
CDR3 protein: CASSLWDRNSRDGYTF

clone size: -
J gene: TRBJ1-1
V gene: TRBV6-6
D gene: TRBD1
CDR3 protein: CASSSVYRGTEAFF

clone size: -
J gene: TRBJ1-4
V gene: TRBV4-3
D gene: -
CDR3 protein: CASSLETTGGYEKLFF

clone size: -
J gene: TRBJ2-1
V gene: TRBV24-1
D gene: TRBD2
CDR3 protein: CATSEYTGTSGYNEQFF

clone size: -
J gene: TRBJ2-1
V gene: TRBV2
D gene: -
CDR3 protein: CASTEGRLYNEQFF

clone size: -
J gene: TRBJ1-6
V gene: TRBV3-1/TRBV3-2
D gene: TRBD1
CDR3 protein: CASSQGTGGSPLHF

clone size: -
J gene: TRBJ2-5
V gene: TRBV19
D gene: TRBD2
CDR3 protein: CASGGGGETQYF

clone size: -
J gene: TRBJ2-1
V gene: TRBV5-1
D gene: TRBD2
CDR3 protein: CASSSRPLAGESSYNEQFF

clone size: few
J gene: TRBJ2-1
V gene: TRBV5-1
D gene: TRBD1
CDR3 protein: CASSPGTADYNEQFF

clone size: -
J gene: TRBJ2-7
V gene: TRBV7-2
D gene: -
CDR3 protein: CASSLGSSPEQYF

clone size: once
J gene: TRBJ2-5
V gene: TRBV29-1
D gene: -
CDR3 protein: CSVIQGGQETQYF

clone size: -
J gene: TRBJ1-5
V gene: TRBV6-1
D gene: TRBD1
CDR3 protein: CASSEPMTGAPQHF

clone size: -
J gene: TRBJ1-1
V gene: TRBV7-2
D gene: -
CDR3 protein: CASSLGQQNTEAFF

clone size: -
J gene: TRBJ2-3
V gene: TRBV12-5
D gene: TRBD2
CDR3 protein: CASGLVPPFAGVPDTQYF